These 27 T cell receptor beta chains share one sample of origin, sequenced in a study of blood T cell repertoires in COVID-19. Using immunoSEQ multiplex PCR, the repertoire was profiled, and TCRdb retains in-frame clones only, with some absent. The table lists 300,000 to 350,000 clones, roughly 89% of them singletons, with more than 8.5% in the top ten. Material: PBMCs or T cells enriched from blood (not recorded which). The receptors here all came from a woman between 18 and 29 years old who had recovered from COVID-19.

The CDR3 is CASRADPGTVNQPQHF. In nucleotides, the CDR3 is TGTGCCAGTAGGGCGGACCCGGGGACAGTTAATCAGCCCCAGCATTTT. The gene calls are TRBV19 and TRBJ1-5; 7 bases map to TRBD1. CDR1 and CDR2 (germline): LNHDA, SQIVND (reference sequence). This CDR3 contains 16 residues. The V and J ends lost 6 bases and 4 bases, in that order; junction bases with no gene match: 12.

The gene calls are TRBV7-9 and TRBJ1-1, with D unclear. CDR1 is SEHNR and CDR2 is FQNEAQ in the germline V gene (reference sequence). This CDR3 spans 15 amino acids. V shed 1 base and J shed 5 bases, with 14 bases lying between them. CDR3 DNA: TGTGCCAGCAGCTTAGGGGGAGTATGGGAAACTGAAGCTTTCTTT. Protein sequence: CASSLGGVWETEAFF.

This sequence joins TRBV10-3 and TRBJ2-6; D unresolved. CDR1 and CDR2 (germline): ENHRY, SYGVKD. The CDR3 extends over 14 amino acids. V was shortened by 4 bases and J by 4 bases, with 8 bases between the two germline ends. Here the CDR3 reads CAISVSEGANVLTF. As DNA, the CDR3 is TGTGCCATCAGTGTTTCTGAGGGGGCCAACGTCCTGACTTTC.

This clone counts as large (0.1 to 1%). V is TRBV28 and J is TRBJ2-7, with 7 positions matching TRBD2. The CDR3 has 18 amino acids. V was pared by 3 bases and J by 3 bases, with 17 bases of the junction left unmatched. Germline CDR1 reads MDHEN; CDR2 reads SYDVKM. The CDR3 region is CASSFVLSSGLTHYEQYF. The CDR3 DNA sequence: TGTGCCAGCAGTTTTGTGTTGAGTTCGGGACTAACCCACTACGAGCAGTACTTC.

The chain employs TRBV10-3 and TRBJ2-2; D is unclear. Germline values: CDR1 ENHRY, CDR2 SYGVKD. The CDR3 runs to 15 residues. V lost 5 bases to trimming and J lost 1 base, with 11 bases between them. The CDR3 nucleotides are TGTGCCATCAGTAAACTATCGGAGAACACCGGGGAGCTGTTTTTT. The encoded protein is CAISKLSENTGELFF.

The chain carries TRBV27 and TRBJ2-7; TRBD1 agrees at 10 bases. The CDR3 has 14 amino acids. V lost 6 bases, J lost 2 bases, and 4 bases stayed unmatched. Germline-derived CDR1 and CDR2 are MNHEY and SMNVEV (reference sequence). CDR3 sequence: CASSRQGAAYEQYF. CDR3 coding DNA: TGTGCCAGCAGCCGACAGGGGGCCGCCTACGAGCAGTACTTC.

The gene calls are TRBV4-3 and TRBJ2-2, with 13 nucleotides matching TRBD2. Germline V lookup: CDR1 LGHNA, CDR2 YSLEER. Trimming cost V 1 base and J 4 bases; bases outside gene matches: 12. The CDR3 covers 20 residues. CDR3 sequence (DNA): TGCGCCAGCAGCCAAGTACGAGGTGGACTAGCGGGAGCTCTCACCGGGGAGCTGTTTTTT. It encodes CASSQVRGGLAGALTGELFF.

In DNA form, the CDR3 reads TGTGCCATCAGTGAGTCGTCAGGGGCATTTGATGGCTACACCTTC. Its protein product is CAISESSGAFDGYTF. The genes are TRBV10-3 and TRBJ1-2; maybe TRBD1 (6 bases). V was pared by 0 bases and J by 6 bases, with 14 bases between. The CDR3 consists of 15 residues. Germline V CDR1 and CDR2: ENHRY, SYGVKD.

V is TRBV30 and J is TRBJ2-1, with D possibly matching TRBD1 (6 bases). The CDR3 covers 16 residues. The V end lost 0 bases, the J end lost 4 bases, and 16 bases lay between the germline ends. CDR1 GTSNPN and CDR2 SVGIG come from the germline V gene (reference sequence). Written as DNA, the CDR3 is TGTGCCTGGAGTGTAGGCATCCCAGGGGATTACAATGAGCAGTTCTTC. It specifies CAWSVGIPGDYNEQFF.

This chain connects TRBV9 to TRBJ2-7, with 10 positions matching TRBD2. The CDR3 runs to 14 residues. V trimming: 2 bases; J trimming: 5 bases; junction bases outside the gene matches: 4. Germline CDR1 SGDLS, CDR2 YYNGEE. The CDR3 region has the DNA TGTGCCAGCAGCGTGGGGCTAGCGGGGGACGAGCAGTACTTC. Residues: CASSVGLAGDEQYF.

The V and J genes are TRBV7-8 and TRBJ1-2, with a tentative D call TRBD1 (6 bases). V was cut by 1 base and J by 4 bases, with 10 bases left in between. This CDR3 is 14 amino acids long. CDR1 and CDR2 (germline): SGHVS, FQNEAQ. The CDR3 sequence: CASSLGAGAYGYTF. CDR3 nucleotide sequence: TGTGCCAGCAGCTTAGGGGCAGGGGCCTATGGCTACACCTTC.

The J gene is TRBJ1-1, the V gene TRBV4-1; D unclear. The germline V gene has CDR1 MGHRA and CDR2 YSYEKL. This CDR3 spans 14 amino acids. V was cut by 1 base and J by 1 base, with 7 bases left in between. CDR3 protein: CASSQVTGNTEAFF. CDR3 coding DNA: TGCGCCAGCAGCCAAGTGACGGGGAACACTGAAGCTTTCTTT.

V usage is TRBV2 and J usage is TRBJ1-2; no firm D call. The CDR3 runs 14 residues. The V and J ends lost 8 bases and 0 bases respectively, with 13 bases between them. In germline, CDR1 is SNHLY, CDR2 FYNNEI. The CDR3 coding sequence is TGTGCCAGCTTGTCAGGCCAAGCTAACTATGGCTACACCTTC. Its translation is CASLSGQANYGYTF.

There are a few counts of this clone. The chain links TRBV5-8 to TRBJ2-7, with TRBD1 identical over 9 bases. Trimming took 2 bases from V and 5 from J; bases not matched to a gene: 8. This CDR3 has 15 residues. CDR1 and CDR2 (germline): SGHTS, YDEGEE. This CDR3 is CASSFRGQGGHEQYF. CDR3 DNA sequence: TGTGCCAGCAGCTTCCGGGGACAGGGTGGACACGAGCAGTACTTC.

J is TRBJ2-7 and V is TRBV28; unclear D gene. The germline V gene has CDR1 MDHEN and CDR2 SYDVKM. The CDR3 is made up of 14 amino acids. Trimming cost V 2 bases and J 2 bases, with 10 bases left between them. This chain's CDR3 is CASSLSLSTYEQYF. CDR3 bases: TGTGCCAGCAGTTTAAGCTTAAGTACCTACGAGCAGTACTTC. The full variable domain, rest sourced from reference TRBV28 and TRBJ2-7, is DVKVTQSSRYLVKRTGEKVFLECVQDMDHENMFWYRQDPGLGLRLIYFSYDVKMKEKGDIPEGYSVSREKKERFSLILESASTNQTSMYLCASSLSLSTYEQYFGPGTRLTVT.

The rearrangement joins TRBV3-1 (or the pseudogene TRBV3-2) to TRBJ2-1; the D gene is possibly TRBD2 (7 bases). The CDR3 covers 15 residues. In germline, CDR1 is LGHDT, CDR2 YNNKEL (reference sequence). V was pared by 3 bases and J by 4 bases, with 13 bases between. CDR3 sequence: CASSQSGTSYNEQFF. CDR3 DNA sequence: TGTGCCAGCAGCCAGAGCGGGACATCATACAATGAGCAGTTCTTC.

The chain joins TRBV5-1 to TRBJ1-1; D call uncertain. Germline V gene data show CDR1 as SGHRS and CDR2 as YFSETQ. Trimming took off 0 bases at V and 4 bases at J, with 10 bases between the two ends. There are 14 residues in the CDR3. The CDR3 sequence: CASSLDGDGTEAFF. The CDR3 DNA is TGCGCCAGCAGCTTGGACGGGGATGGCACTGAAGCTTTCTTT.

J is TRBJ2-1 and V is TRBV19; 7 bases agree with TRBD1. Unmatched junction bases numbered 9, after V lost 6 bases and J lost 4 bases. The length of the CDR3 is 15 residues. Germline assignment: CDR1 LNHDA and CDR2 SQIVND (reference sequence). The CDR3 region has the DNA TGTGCCAGTAGGAGTAACAGGGGATCTTACAATGAGCAGTTCTTC. It yields the protein CASRSNRGSYNEQFF.

The chain couples TRBV27 to TRBJ1-6; TRBD1 aligns across 7 bases. V gave up 3 bases and J gave up 10 bases; unmatched junction bases: 12. The CDR3 loop spans 16 amino acids. Germline V gene lookup returns CDR1 MNHEY and CDR2 SMNVEV (reference sequence). The CDR3 loop reads CASSFEGTAEGSPLHF. The CDR3 nucleotides are TGTGCCAGCAGTTTTGAAGGGACAGCTGAAGGGTCACCCCTCCACTTT.

The chain couples TRBV4-3 to TRBJ2-5; 7 nucleotides agree with TRBD1. CDR3 length: 16 residues. Germline V gene sequence: CDR1 LGHNA, CDR2 YSLEER. V trimming: 0 bases; J trimming: 2 bases; junction bases outside the gene matches: 6. The CDR3 sequence: CASSQDGTANQETQYF. In DNA, the CDR3 is TGCGCCAGCAGCCAAGATGGGACAGCCAATCAAGAGACCCAGTACTTC.

The rearrangement uses TRBV24-1 and TRBJ2-2; 8 bases align to TRBD1. Germline V gene sequence: CDR1 KGHDR, CDR2 SFDVKD. J was trimmed by 4 bases and V by 3 bases; bases with no gene match: 6. CDR3 length: 16 residues. CDR3 sequence: CATSDGQGAVTGELFF. The CDR3 DNA follows: TGTGCCACCAGTGATGGCCAGGGGGCAGTCACCGGGGAGCTGTTTTTT.

This chain joins TRBV5-4 and TRBJ1-1; TRBD1 aligns across 7 bases. The germline V gene encodes CDR1 SGHNT and CDR2 YYREEE (reference sequence). The CDR3 sequence is 15 residues long. Trimming at V came to 6 bases and at J to 4 bases, leaving 12 bases not matched to a gene. The CDR3 loop is CASTDKNRGGTEAFF. The DNA of the CDR3 is TGTGCCAGCACCGACAAGAACAGGGGTGGCACTGAAGCTTTCTTT. Filled out from reference TRBV5-4 and TRBJ1-1, the complete variable domain reads ETGVTQSPTHLIKTRGQQVTLRCSSQSGHNTVSWYQQALGQGPQFIFQYYREEENGRGNFPPRFSGLQFPNYSSELNVNALELDDSALYLCASTDKNRGGTEAFFGQGTRLTVV.

This chain joins TRBV28 and TRBJ1-2; D is undetermined. The CDR3 length is 16 residues. From germline, CDR1 is MDHEN and CDR2 SYDVKM. Trimming shortened V by 4 bases and J by 3 bases, and 18 bases separated the two germline ends. CDR3 bases: TGTGCCAGCAGTTCGGGAGTGGGTCCTCGAGACTATGGCTACACCTTC. It codes for CASSSGVGPRDYGYTF.

The CDR3 sequence: CASSPHPSGRGNEQFF. The CDR3 bases are TGTGCCAGCAGCCCCCACCCTAGCGGGAGAGGGAATGAGCAGTTCTTC. The rearrangement links TRBV9 to TRBJ2-1; TRBD2 matches 10 bases. Trimming cost V 4 bases and J 7 bases; bases outside gene matches: 11. The germline V gene has CDR1 SGDLS and CDR2 YYNGEE. CDR3 length: 16 amino acids.

The chain carries TRBV4-3 and TRBJ1-2, with D tentatively TRBD1 (5 bases). The CDR3 runs to 13 residues. Germline values: CDR1 LGHNA, CDR2 YSLEER. Deletions cut 2 bases from V and 4 bases from J, with 8 bases between. The CDR3 nucleotides read TGCGCCAGCAGCCAAAGGGGTGTCTATGGCTACACCTTC. Translation gives CASSQRGVYGYTF.

This clone has just a few counts. V is TRBV3-1 (or the pseudogene TRBV3-2) and J is TRBJ2-7, with a tentative D call TRBD2 (6 bases). V was pared by 3 bases and J by 6 bases, with 6 bases between. This CDR3 region has 11 residues. The germline CDR1 and CDR2 sequences are LGHDT and YNNKEL (reference sequence). Here the CDR3 DNA reads TGTGCCAGCAGCCAGGGGGGCGAGCAGTACTTC. Translated, it gives CASSQGGEQYF.

This clone was seen once. V gene TRBV6-1 combines with J gene TRBJ2-7; 8 nucleotides align to TRBD1. The CDR3 loop spans 13 amino acids. Germline CDR1 MNHNS, CDR2 SASEGT. V shed 3 bases and J 6 bases; nucleotides not matched to a gene: 4. The CDR3 nucleotides read TGTGCCAGCAGTGAGCACAGGGGGTCCGAGCAGTACTTC. Protein: CASSEHRGSEQYF.